These T cell receptor beta chains were read from a single sample in a study of beta chain features in type 1 diabetes. The table came from immunoSEQ multiplex PCR; TCRdb's copy has only in-frame clones and leaves some out. The table lists about 340,000 clones, roughly 12% of them singletons. Material for sequencing was naive CD4+ T cells from blood. All receptors come from a young woman with type 1 diabetes. CDR3s include the opening cysteine and the closing phenylalanine or tryptophan. The D gene is left open where the match is weak. The listing skips clone size in some rows; elsewhere it reads once, few, many or a size class.

j_gene: TRBJ2-1
d_gene: -
v_gene: TRBV7-3
abundance: few
CDR3aa: CASRRSGGTYNEQFF
CDR3nt: TGTGCCAGCCGCCGGTCCGGGGGAACCTACAATGAGCAGTTCTTC

j_gene: TRBJ2-4
d_gene: -
v_gene: TRBV6-5
abundance: few
CDR3aa: CASQRATGSDIQYF
CDR3nt: TGTGCCAGCCAAAGGGCGACAGGATCCGACATTCAGTACTTC

j_gene: TRBJ2-3
d_gene: TRBD2
v_gene: TRBV9
abundance: few
CDR3aa: CASSPRAGRSGDTQYF
CDR3nt: TGTGCCAGCAGCCCCCGAGCGGGACGAAGTGGCGATACGCAGTATTTT

j_gene: TRBJ1-5
d_gene: -
v_gene: TRBV2
abundance: few
CDR3aa: CASAAWTPAQPQHF
CDR3nt: TGTGCCAGCGCCGCCTGGACACCCGCGCAGCCCCAGCATTTT

j_gene: TRBJ2-1
d_gene: -
v_gene: TRBV29-1
abundance: many
CDR3aa: CSVESRLWKDEQFF
CDR3nt: TGCAGCGTTGAATCCAGACTCTGGAAGGATGAGCAGTTCTTC

j_gene: TRBJ2-1
d_gene: TRBD2
v_gene: TRBV11-3
abundance: few
CDR3aa: CASSFTWSGRDIDNEQFF
CDR3nt: TGTGCCAGCAGCTTCACCTGGAGCGGGAGGGACATAGACAATGAGCAGTTCTTC

j_gene: TRBJ2-7
d_gene: TRBD2
v_gene: TRBV28
abundance: -
CDR3aa: CASSLGLAGFSYEQYF
CDR3nt: TGTGCCAGCAGTTTAGGACTAGCGGGATTCTCCTACGAGCAGTACTTC

j_gene: TRBJ1-1
d_gene: TRBD1
v_gene: TRBV2
abundance: -
CDR3aa: CASRAGGLNTEAFF
CDR3nt: TGTGCCAGCAGGGCAGGGGGATTGAACACTGAAGCTTTCTTT

j_gene: TRBJ2-3
d_gene: -
v_gene: TRBV28
abundance: -
CDR3aa: CASSLSIMRDRTDTQYF
CDR3nt: TGTGCCAGCAGTTTAAGTATTATGCGGGACCGCACAGATACGCAGTATTTT

j_gene: TRBJ1-5
d_gene: -
v_gene: TRBV27
abundance: -
CDR3aa: CASSYNRDNNQPQHF
CDR3nt: TGTGCCAGCAGTTACAACCGGGACAACAATCAGCCCCAGCATTTT

j_gene: TRBJ2-5
d_gene: -
v_gene: TRBV5-1
abundance: -
CDR3aa: CASSTGQTKETQYF
CDR3nt: TGCGCCAGCAGCACCGGACAGACAAAAGAGACCCAGTACTTC

j_gene: TRBJ1-2
d_gene: -
v_gene: TRBV29-1
abundance: -
CDR3aa: CSVEPRSNYGYTF
CDR3nt: TGCAGCGTTGAACCCCGTTCTAACTATGGCTACACCTTC

j_gene: TRBJ1-1
d_gene: -
v_gene: TRBV9
abundance: -
CDR3aa: CASSLQENTEAFF
CDR3nt: TGTGCCAGCAGCCTCCAGGAGAACACTGAAGCTTTCTTT

j_gene: TRBJ2-6
d_gene: -
v_gene: TRBV18
abundance: -
CDR3aa: CASSPRTASSGANVLTF
CDR3nt: TGTGCCAGCTCACCCCGGACAGCGAGCTCTGGGGCCAACGTCCTGACTTTC

j_gene: TRBJ2-1
d_gene: -
v_gene: TRBV7-9
abundance: -
CDR3aa: CASRPQGRAYNEQFF
CDR3nt: TGTGCCAGCAGACCACAGGGAAGGGCCTACAATGAGCAGTTCTTC

j_gene: TRBJ2-7
d_gene: TRBD2
v_gene: TRBV5-4
abundance: few
CDR3aa: CASSFTSGVSYEQYF
CDR3nt: TGTGCCAGCAGCTTTACTAGCGGGGTCTCCTACGAGCAGTACTTC

j_gene: TRBJ2-2
d_gene: -
v_gene: TRBV27
abundance: -
CDR3aa: CASSLSGFTPGELFF
CDR3nt: TGTGCCAGCAGTTTAAGCGGGTTCACGCCCGGGGAGCTGTTTTTT

j_gene: TRBJ2-7
d_gene: -
v_gene: TRBV28
abundance: few
CDR3aa: CASSLLVASYEQYF
CDR3nt: TGTGCCAGCAGTTTACTAGTGGCTTCCTACGAGCAGTACTTC